This paragraph reports one TCR beta chain. Its antigen is currently unknown. The entry originates in a study of CD8 T cells in ankylosing spondylitis. Study-wide points: What seemed typical of ankylosing spondylitis blood was a TCR beta motif built from several highly homologous variants. Clones that were linked to disease were CD8+ and were relatively rare in peripheral blood. Disease-associated clones were reportedly significantly overrepresented in matched ankylosing spondylitis synovial fluid. Reports of some motif variants in reactive arthritis synovial fluid and blood predate this one.

The CDR3 is 16 residues long. V gave up 7 bases and J gave up 1 base, with 19 bases separating them. Germline CDR1 LNHNV, CDR2 YYDKDF (reference sequence). In making TCR beta libraries, quantitative 5'-RACE with molecular barcodes was used. A single record per CDR3 protein comes from TCRdb applying MiXCR to the 5' RACE reads. Seen here are 650,000 to 800,000 distinct CDR3 sequences, 19% observed once, and the top ten hold around 19%. The J gene is TRBJ2-5, the V gene TRBV15; the D gene is possibly TRBD2 (6 bases). Source material: blood, either unsorted or a sorted T cell fraction (not recorded which). This TCR was recovered from a male donor with ankylosing spondylitis. Here the CDR3 DNA reads TGTGCCACCACCCCGCGGATTAGCGGCTTCCAAGAGACCCAGTACTTC. Translated, it gives CATTPRISGFQETQYF.